This T cell receptor beta chain was documented in a study of T cells in Graves' hyperthyroidism and ophthalmopathy. The study left out patients who had uncontrolled infection, other autoimmune disease, pregnancy or lactation. V lost 0 bases, J lost 8 bases, and 6 bases stayed unmatched. The length of the CDR3 is 14 residues. In germline, CDR1 is MNHEY, CDR2 SVGAGI. To note about this clonotype: Its antigen is not identified.

Findings and caveats of the study: Patients with ophthalmopathy were separated from those with stable hyperthyroidism by a 13 V-J model.

From RNA transcripts, TCR beta CDR3 regions were amplified. First-round RT-PCR with HTBI primers amplified the TCR CDR3 region. TCRdb fed the multiplex PCR reads into MiXCR, producing one record per CDR3 protein. The profile shows hundreds of thousands of distinct CDR3 sequences, approximately 14% of them singletons. The chain carries TRBV6-5 and TRBJ1-1; TRBD1 aligns across 7 bases. The material sequenced was blood. The receptor was isolated from a woman in her thirties or forties with Graves' ophthalmopathy. The CDR3 nucleotides read TGTGCCAGCAGTTACTCCCCCAGGGGGACAGAAGCTTTCTTT. This encodes CASSYSPRGTEAFF.